This entry lists 18 T cell receptor beta chains sequenced from one sample in a study of cytomegalovirus exposure and HLA in healthy donors. Measured with immunoSEQ multiplex PCR; TCRdb has only the in-frame clones, and not every one. The table has about 65,000 clones, around 95% seen once; the top ten hold nearly 4.5%. The specimen sequenced was PBMCs. These receptors originate from a man aged 18 to 29 in good health and CMV-seropositive.

The chain carries TRBV10-3 and TRBJ1-5; D gene ambiguous. Trimming cost V 6 bases and J 3 bases, with 9 bases left between them. The CDR3 length is 13 residues. The V gene's germline CDR1 is ENHRY and CDR2 SYGVKD. The CDR3 sequence: CAIRSGSNQPQHF. The CDR3 DNA reads TGTGCCATCAGGAGCGGGTCCAATCAGCCCCAGCATTTT.

CDR3 DNA: TGCGCCAGCAGCTTGGTGGCCCTCGGACAGGGGGATAGGGCTGACTATGGCTACACCTTC. This codes for CASSLVALGQGDRADYGYTF. The rearrangement joins TRBV5-1 to TRBJ1-2, with 10 positions matching TRBD1. V shed 0 bases and J 3 bases; nucleotides not matched to a gene: 17. CDR1 is SGHRS and CDR2 is YFSETQ in the germline V gene. CDR3 size: 20 residues.

This chain joins TRBV4-1 and TRBJ1-3; 9 bases map to TRBD1. In germline, CDR1 is MGHRA, CDR2 YSYEKL. Trimming at V came to 4 bases and at J to 1 base, leaving 2 bases not matched to a gene. CDR3 length: 15 residues. The CDR3 sequence is CASSRDRGSGNTIYF. The CDR3 DNA follows: TGCGCCAGCAGCCGTGACAGGGGGTCTGGAAACACCATATATTTT.

The rearrangement links TRBV5-4 to TRBJ2-6, with 10 positions matching TRBD1. The V segment lost 4 bases and the J segment 2 bases; nucleotides outside the gene matches: 6. Germline-derived CDR1 and CDR2 are SGHNT and YYREEE (reference sequence). This CDR3 has 17 residues. CDR3 region: CASSRTGTGAGANVLTF. The CDR3 coding sequence is TGTGCCAGCAGCCGAACCGGGACAGGGGCTGGGGCCAACGTCCTGACTTTC. The entire variable domain, with the rest obtained from reference TRBV5-4 and TRBJ2-6, is as follows: ETGVTQSPTHLIKTRGQQVTLRCSSQSGHNTVSWYQQALGQGPQFIFQYYREEENGRGNFPPRFSGLQFPNYSSELNVNALELDDSALYLCASSRTGTGAGANVLTFGAGSRLTVL.

This clone was counted a single time. The V gene is TRBV4-1, the J gene TRBJ2-7, with D possibly matching TRBD1 (6 bases). This CDR3 spans 18 amino acids. Germline V gene data show CDR1 as MGHRA and CDR2 as YSYEKL. The V gene lost 1 base and the J gene lost 2 bases, with 21 bases spanning the gap. The CDR3 nucleotides are TGCGCCAGCAGCCAAGGGGGCGGTTGGGGGCTTGGTACCTACGAGCAGTACTTC. Translation: CASSQGGGWGLGTYEQYF.

The gene calls are TRBV7-3 and TRBJ2-3, with D tentatively TRBD1 (5 bases). V lost 1 base and J 1 base, leaving 9 bases between the germline ends. The CDR3 consists of 15 residues. CDR1 SGHTA and CDR2 FQGTGA come from the germline V gene. The chain's CDR3 is CASSLKFRGTDTQYF. Here the CDR3 DNA reads TGTGCCAGCAGCTTAAAATTCAGGGGCACAGATACGCAGTATTTT.

The CDR3 region has the DNA TGTGCCAGCTCACCCAGCCAGGTGAGCTCCTACGAGCAGTACTTC. Translated, it gives CASSPSQVSSYEQYF. The chain has TRBV18 and TRBJ2-7; D is unclear. The CDR3 covers 15 residues. Germline CDR1 KGHSH, CDR2 LQKENI. The ends were cut back, 3 bases at V and 0 bases at J, with 12 bases in the middle.

The chain carries TRBV10-2 and TRBJ1-2; TRBD1 agrees at 10 bases. Germline assignment: CDR1 WSHSY and CDR2 SAAADI. The CDR3 covers 18 residues. V lost 7 bases, J lost 0 bases, and 14 bases stayed unmatched. This CDR3 is CASTPGQGSSLPNYGYTF. The DNA of the CDR3 is TGCGCCAGCACTCCGGGACAGGGGTCTTCATTGCCTAACTATGGCTACACCTTC.

The chain has TRBV28 and TRBJ1-2; 7 bases agree with TRBD1. The CDR3 loop spans 16 amino acids. Trimming cost V 2 bases and J 1 base; bases outside gene matches: 7. Looked up from germline, CDR1 is MDHEN and CDR2 is SYDVKM. CDR3 coding DNA: TGTGCCAGCAGTTTAGAACAGGGGCGTTATAACTATGGCTACACCTTC. Amino acid sequence: CASSLEQGRYNYGYTF.

The CDR3 DNA reads as TGTGCCACCAGCAGACCCATCAGTGAAAAACTGTTTTTT. Its translation: CATSRPISEKLFF. The gene calls are TRBV15 and TRBJ1-4, with D unresolved. V was pared by 2 bases and J by 7 bases, with 8 bases between. The V gene's germline CDR1 is LNHNV and CDR2 YYDKDF (reference sequence). The CDR3 length is 13 residues. The full variable domain, rest sourced from reference TRBV15 and TRBJ1-4, is DAMVIQNPRYQVTQFGKPVTLSCSQTLNHNVMYWYQQKSSQAPKLLFHYYDKDFNNEADTPDNFQSRRPNTSFCFLDIRSPGLGDTAMYLCATSRPISEKLFFGSGTQLSVL.

The chain links TRBV29-1 to TRBJ1-5; D unclear. V lost 4 bases and J lost 0, with 4 bases in between. CDR1 is SQVTM and CDR2 is ANQGSEA in the germline V gene. CDR3 size: 12 residues. The CDR3 reads CSVGYSNQPQHF. DNA of the CDR3: TGCAGCGTTGGTTATAGCAATCAGCCCCAGCATTTT.

This sequence joins TRBV5-8 and TRBJ2-1; TRBD2 aligns across 10 bases. The CDR3 extends over 19 amino acids. The junction had 12 bases not matched to a gene; V was cut back by 2 bases and J by 1 base. Germline V gives CDR1 SGHTS, CDR2 YDEGEE. The CDR3 here is CASSFRTSGYSGSYNEQFF. CDR3 nucleotide sequence: TGTGCCAGCAGCTTCCGGACTAGCGGATATAGTGGATCCTACAATGAGCAGTTCTTC.

The genes are TRBV14 and TRBJ1-1, with 8 bases matching TRBD1. Germline CDR1 is SGHDN and CDR2 is FVKESK. The CDR3 extends over 20 amino acids. Germline trimming cut 0 bases from V and 0 bases from J; bases unmatched to any gene: 15. The CDR3, as DNA: TGTGCCAGCAGCCAAGAGACCAGGGGGCCTCGAGAACCTCTGAACACTGAAGCTTTCTTT. Encoded protein: CASSQETRGPREPLNTEAFF. The variable domain in full, with the rest retrieved from reference TRBV14 and TRBJ1-1, is EAGVTQFPSHSVIEKGQTVTLRCDPISGHDNLYWYRRVMGKEIKFLLHFVKESKQDESGMPNNRFLAERTGGTYSTLKVQPAELEDSGVYFCASSQETRGPREPLNTEAFFGQGTRLTVV.

The gene calls are TRBV18 and TRBJ2-7; 7 nucleotides agree with TRBD1. This CDR3 is 13 amino acids long. V lost 2 bases and J lost 5; bases outside the gene matches: 3. From germline, CDR1 is KGHSH and CDR2 LQKENI. The CDR3 coding sequence is TGTGCCAGCTCACCAAACGACAGGGACGAGCAGTACTTC. Its protein product is CASSPNDRDEQYF.

The rearrangement links TRBV30 to TRBJ1-4, with a weak D call TRBD1 (6 bases). The length of the CDR3 is 15 residues. Trimming pared 4 bases from V and 4 bases from J, leaving 16 bases between. Germline CDR1 GTSNPN, CDR2 SVGIG (reference sequence). Written as DNA, the CDR3 is TGTGCCTGGATCTGGCAGGGGATGAATAATGAAAAACTGTTTTTT. Translated: CAWIWQGMNNEKLFF.

The chain is built from TRBV2 and TRBJ2-7; TRBD1 agrees at 7 bases. With 7 bases clipped from V and 3 bases from J, the junction kept 9 bases outside the gene matches. Germline CDR1 is SNHLY and CDR2 is FYNNEI. This CDR3 has 14 residues. The CDR3: CASINGTEFYEQYF. CDR3 sequence (DNA): TGTGCCAGCATCAACGGGACAGAGTTCTACGAGCAGTACTTC.

This clone was counted a single time. This chain links TRBV18 with TRBJ2-3; 7 positions agree with TRBD1. V lost 3 bases and J lost 4; bases outside the gene matches: 16. Germline values: CDR1 KGHSH, CDR2 LQKENI. The CDR3 consists of 18 residues. The chain's CDR3 is CASSPEPGTDGLPDTQYF. The CDR3 coding sequence is TGTGCCAGCTCACCGGAACCAGGGACAGATGGACTTCCAGATACGCAGTATTTT. The complete variable domain, with remaining parts taken from reference TRBV18 and TRBJ2-3, reads NAGVMQNPRHLVRRRGQEARLRCSPMKGHSHVYWYRQLPEEGLKFMVYLQKENIIDESGMPKERFSAEFPKEGPSILRIQQVVRGDSAAYFCASSPEPGTDGLPDTQYFGPGTRLTVL.

The chain is built from TRBV11-1 and TRBJ2-5, with D possibly being TRBD1 (7 bases). The last part of the DNA fits TRBJ2-7 better; the J call may be wrong. The V gene's germline CDR1 is SGHAT and CDR2 FQDESV (reference sequence). The length of the CDR3 is 14 residues. CDR3 sequence: CASSLQGQGGEQYF. CDR3 bases: TGTGCCAGCAGCCTCCAAGGGCAGGGGGGCGAGCAGTACTTC.